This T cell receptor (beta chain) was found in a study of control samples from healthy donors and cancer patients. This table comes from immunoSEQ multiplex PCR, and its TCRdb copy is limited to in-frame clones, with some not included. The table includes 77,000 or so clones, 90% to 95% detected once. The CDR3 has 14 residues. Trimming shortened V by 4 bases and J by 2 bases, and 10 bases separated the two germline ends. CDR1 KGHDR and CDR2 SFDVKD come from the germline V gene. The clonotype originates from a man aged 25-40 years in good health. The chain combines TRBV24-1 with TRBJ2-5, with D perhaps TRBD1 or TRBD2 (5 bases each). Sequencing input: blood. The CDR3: CATSEEGPQETQYF. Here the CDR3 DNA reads TGTGCCACCAGTGAAGAGGGACCTCAAGAGACCCAGTACTTC.